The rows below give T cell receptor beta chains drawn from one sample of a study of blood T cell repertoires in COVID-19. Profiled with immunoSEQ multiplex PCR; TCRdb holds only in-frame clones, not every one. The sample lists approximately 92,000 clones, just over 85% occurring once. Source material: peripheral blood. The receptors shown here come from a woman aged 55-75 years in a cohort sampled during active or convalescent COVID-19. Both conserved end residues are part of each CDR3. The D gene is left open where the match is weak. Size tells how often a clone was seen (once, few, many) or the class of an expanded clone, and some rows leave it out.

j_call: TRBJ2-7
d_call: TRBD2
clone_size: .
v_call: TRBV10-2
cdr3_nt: TGCGCCAGCAGCCTGACTAGCGGGGGGGCCGGGGCGTACGAGCAGTACTTC
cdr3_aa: CASSLTSGGAGAYEQYF

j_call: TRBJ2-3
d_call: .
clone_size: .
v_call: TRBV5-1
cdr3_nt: TGCGCCAGCAGCTTTACGGCGGGCACAGATACGCAGTATTTT
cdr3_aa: CASSFTAGTDTQYF

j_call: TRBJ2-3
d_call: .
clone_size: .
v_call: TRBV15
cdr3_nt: TGTGCCACCAGCAGGTCCCGGGAGAATAGGGATACGCAGTATTTT
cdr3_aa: CATSRSRENRDTQYF

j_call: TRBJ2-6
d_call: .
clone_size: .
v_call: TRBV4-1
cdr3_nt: TGCGCCAGCAGCCAAGAGGAGACTTCCCAATTTTCGGGGGCCAACGTCCTGACTTTC
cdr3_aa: CASSQEETSQFSGANVLTF

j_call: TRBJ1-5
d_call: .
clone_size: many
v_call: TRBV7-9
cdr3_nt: TGTGCCAGCAGCTTAGAAGGGGGTCAGCCCCAGCATTTT
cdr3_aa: CASSLEGGQPQHF

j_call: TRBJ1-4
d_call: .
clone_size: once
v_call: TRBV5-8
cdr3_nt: TGTGCCAGCAGCTTGGGACTCTCGAATGAAAAACTGTTTTTT
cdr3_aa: CASSLGLSNEKLFF

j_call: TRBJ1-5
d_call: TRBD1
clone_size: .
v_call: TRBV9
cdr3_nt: TGTGCCAGCAGCAGGACAGGGGGAGAGCAGCCCCAGCATTTT
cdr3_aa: CASSRTGGEQPQHF

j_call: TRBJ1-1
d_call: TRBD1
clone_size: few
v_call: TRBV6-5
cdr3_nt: TGTGCCAGCATTCGCCCCACAGGGGGAACAACTGAAGCTTTCTTT
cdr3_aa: CASIRPTGGTTEAFF

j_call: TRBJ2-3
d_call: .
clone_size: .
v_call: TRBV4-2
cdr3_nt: TGTGCCAGCAGCCAAGATAGGTCGGGGAACACAGATACGCAGTATTTT
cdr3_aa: CASSQDRSGNTDTQYF

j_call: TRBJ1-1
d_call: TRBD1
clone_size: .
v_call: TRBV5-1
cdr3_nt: TGCGCCAGCAGCTTGGTGCGGTCAGGGGGCCCCTGGACTGAAGCTTTCTTT
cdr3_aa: CASSLVRSGGPWTEAFF

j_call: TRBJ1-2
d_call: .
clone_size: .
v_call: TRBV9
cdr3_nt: TGTGCCAGCAGCGTATTACCGGGAGGCTACACCTTC
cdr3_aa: CASSVLPGGYTF

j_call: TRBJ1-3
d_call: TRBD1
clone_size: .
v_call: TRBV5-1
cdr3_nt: TGCGCCAGCAGCTTGGGGACAGGGAGAAACACCATATATTTT
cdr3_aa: CASSLGTGRNTIYF

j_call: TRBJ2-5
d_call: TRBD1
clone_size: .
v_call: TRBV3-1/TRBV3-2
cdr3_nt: TGTGCCAGCAGCCAAAGGGGCAGGGGGCGGATTGAGACCCAGTACTTC
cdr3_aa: CASSQRGRGRIETQYF

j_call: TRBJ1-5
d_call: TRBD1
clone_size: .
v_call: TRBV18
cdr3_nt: TGTGCCAGCTCAGAGGGACAGTCCAATCAGCCCCAGCATTTT
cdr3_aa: CASSEGQSNQPQHF

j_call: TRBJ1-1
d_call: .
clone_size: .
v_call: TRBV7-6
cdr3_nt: TGTGCCAGCAGCTTAGCGCAGGGGCGCTTGGGCACTGAAGCTTTCTTT
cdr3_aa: CASSLAQGRLGTEAFF

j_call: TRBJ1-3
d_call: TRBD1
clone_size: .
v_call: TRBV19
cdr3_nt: TGTGCCAGTAGCGAAACAGGGGGCAAAAGAAACACCATATATTTT
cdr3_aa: CASSETGGKRNTIYF

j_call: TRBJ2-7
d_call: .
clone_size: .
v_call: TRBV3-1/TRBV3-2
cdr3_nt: TGTGCCAGCAGCCCTCCCTGGGGCTTAGCCAAGAGGAGGCAGTACTTC
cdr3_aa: CASSPPWGLAKRRQYF

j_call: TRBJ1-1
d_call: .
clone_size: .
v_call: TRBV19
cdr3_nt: TGTGCCAGTAGCCTCGGAGCTACTGAAGCTTTCTTT
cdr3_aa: CASSLGATEAFF

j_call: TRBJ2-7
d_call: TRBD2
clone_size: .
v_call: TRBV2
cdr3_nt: TGTGCCAGCAGTGAAATTTTGGGACTAGCCTACGAGCAGTACTTC
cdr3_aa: CASSEILGLAYEQYF

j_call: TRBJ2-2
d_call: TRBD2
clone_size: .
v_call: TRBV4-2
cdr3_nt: TGTGCCAGCAGCCCTCAGCGGGAGGCCGGGGAGCTGTTTTTT
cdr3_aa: CASSPQREAGELFF

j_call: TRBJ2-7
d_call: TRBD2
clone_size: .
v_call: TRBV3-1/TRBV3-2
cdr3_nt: TGTGCCAGCAGCCCCGGACTAGACGAGCAGTACTTC
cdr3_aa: CASSPGLDEQYF

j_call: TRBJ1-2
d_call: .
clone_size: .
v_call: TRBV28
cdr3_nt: TGTGCCAGCAGTTTTCGGGGTAACTATGGCTACACCTTC
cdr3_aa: CASSFRGNYGYTF

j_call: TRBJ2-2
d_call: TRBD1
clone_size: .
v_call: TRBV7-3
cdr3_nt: TGTGCCAGCAGCATGTACGGGACAGGGAACACCGGGGAGCTGTTTTTT
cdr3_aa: CASSMYGTGNTGELFF

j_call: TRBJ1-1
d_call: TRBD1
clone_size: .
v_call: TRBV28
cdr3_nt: TGTGCCAGCAGTCCCCGGACAGGGGGGCGAACTGAAGCTTTCTTT
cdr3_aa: CASSPRTGGRTEAFF

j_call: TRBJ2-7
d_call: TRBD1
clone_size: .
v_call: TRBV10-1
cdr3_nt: TGCGCCAGCAGTGTTACGCGGGACAGGGTCTCCTACGAGCAGTACTTC
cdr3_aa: CASSVTRDRVSYEQYF

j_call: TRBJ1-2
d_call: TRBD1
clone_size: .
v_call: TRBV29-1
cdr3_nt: TGCAGCGTTGACCGGACAGGGGGCTATGGCTACACCTTC
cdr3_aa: CSVDRTGGYGYTF

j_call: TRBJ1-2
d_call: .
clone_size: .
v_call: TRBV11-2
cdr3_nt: .
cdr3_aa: CASRTFGAWDIHGYTF

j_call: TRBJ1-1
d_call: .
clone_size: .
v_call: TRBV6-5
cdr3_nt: TGTGCCAGCGGTCGGGGGGGGCGGACTGAAGCTTTCTTT
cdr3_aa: CASGRGGRTEAFF

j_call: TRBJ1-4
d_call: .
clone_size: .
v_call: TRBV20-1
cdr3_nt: TGCAGTGCGCAGATCAATGAAAAACTGTTTTTT
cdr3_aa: CSAQINEKLFF

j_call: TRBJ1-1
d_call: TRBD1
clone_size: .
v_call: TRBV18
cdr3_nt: TGTGCCAGCTCGCCACGCAGGGGGCCGAACACTGAAGCTTTCTTT
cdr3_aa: CASSPRRGPNTEAFF

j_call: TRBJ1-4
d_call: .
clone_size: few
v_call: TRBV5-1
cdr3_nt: TGCGCCAGCAGCTTGGTGAGCGGGGCAACTAATGAAAAACTGTTTTTT
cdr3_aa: CASSLVSGATNEKLFF

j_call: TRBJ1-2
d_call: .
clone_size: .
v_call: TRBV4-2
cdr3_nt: TGTGCCAGCAGCCAAGAATCGGGTAGGGGAATTAACTATGGCTACACCTTC
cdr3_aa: CASSQESGRGINYGYTF

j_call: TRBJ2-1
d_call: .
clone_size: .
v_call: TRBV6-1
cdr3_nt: TGTGCCAGCAGTGAAGTCCCCGGCGGGCAAATTTGGAGGACTGAGCAGTTCTTC
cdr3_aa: CASSEVPGGQIWRTEQFF

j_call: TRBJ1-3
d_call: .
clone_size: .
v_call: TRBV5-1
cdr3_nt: TGCGCCAGCAGCCCCCGGGGGGAGGACACCATATATTTT
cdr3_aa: CASSPRGEDTIYF

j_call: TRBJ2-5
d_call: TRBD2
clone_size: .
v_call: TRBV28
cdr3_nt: TGTGCCAGCACAGCTAGCGGGGGGGGTGGGACCCAGTACTTC
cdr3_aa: CASTASGGGGTQYF

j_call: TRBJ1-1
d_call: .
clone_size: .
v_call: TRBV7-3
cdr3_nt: TGTGCCAGCAGCATCGACAGTTACACTGAAGCTTTCTTT
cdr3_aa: CASSIDSYTEAFF

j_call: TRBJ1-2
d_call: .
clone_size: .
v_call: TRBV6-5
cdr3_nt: TGTGCCAGCAGTTCGGGGGGGTCGCGCTATGGCTACACCTTC
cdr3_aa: CASSSGGSRYGYTF

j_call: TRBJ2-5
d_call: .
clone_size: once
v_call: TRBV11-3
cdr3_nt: TGTGCCAGCAGCTTAGGTAGCCGTGAGGCCCAGTACTTC
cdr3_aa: CASSLGSREAQYF

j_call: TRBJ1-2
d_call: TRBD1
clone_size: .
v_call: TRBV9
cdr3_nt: TGTGCCAGCAGCGCGGGACAGGGGGCATATGGCTACACCTTC
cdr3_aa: CASSAGQGAYGYTF

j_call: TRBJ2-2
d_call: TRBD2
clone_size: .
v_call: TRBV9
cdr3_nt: TGTGCCAGCAGCTTTAGCGGGGGGGCAAACGGGGAGCTGTTTTTT
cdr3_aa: CASSFSGGANGELFF

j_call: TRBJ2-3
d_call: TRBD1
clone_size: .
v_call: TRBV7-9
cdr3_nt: TGTGCCAGCAGCGGACAGGGACCTACGCAGTATTTT
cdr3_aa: CASSGQGPTQYF

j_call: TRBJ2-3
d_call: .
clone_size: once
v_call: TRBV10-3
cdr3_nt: TGTGCCCACAGGGAAGGCTCCACAGATACGCAGTATTTT
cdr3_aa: CAHREGSTDTQYF